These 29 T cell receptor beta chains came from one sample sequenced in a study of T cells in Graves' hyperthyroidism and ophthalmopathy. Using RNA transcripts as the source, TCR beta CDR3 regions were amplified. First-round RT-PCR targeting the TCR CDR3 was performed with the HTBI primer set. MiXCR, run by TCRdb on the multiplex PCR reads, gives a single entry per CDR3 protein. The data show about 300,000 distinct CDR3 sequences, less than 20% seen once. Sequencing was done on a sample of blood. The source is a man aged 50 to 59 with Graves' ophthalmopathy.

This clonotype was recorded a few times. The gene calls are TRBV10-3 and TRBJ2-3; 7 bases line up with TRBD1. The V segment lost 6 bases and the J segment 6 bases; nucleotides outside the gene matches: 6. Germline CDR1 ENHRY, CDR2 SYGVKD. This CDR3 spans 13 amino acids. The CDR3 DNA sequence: TGTGCCATCAGGGGGACAGCTCGCGATACGCAGTATTTT. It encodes CAIRGTARDTQYF.

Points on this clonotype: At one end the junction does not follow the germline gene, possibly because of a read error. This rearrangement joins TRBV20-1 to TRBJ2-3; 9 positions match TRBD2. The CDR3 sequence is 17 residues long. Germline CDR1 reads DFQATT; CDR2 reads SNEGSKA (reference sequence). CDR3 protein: CSAAPPLAGALTGTQYF. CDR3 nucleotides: TGCAGTGCTGCGCCCCCTTTAGCGGGGGCCCTCACAGGTACGCAGTATTTT.

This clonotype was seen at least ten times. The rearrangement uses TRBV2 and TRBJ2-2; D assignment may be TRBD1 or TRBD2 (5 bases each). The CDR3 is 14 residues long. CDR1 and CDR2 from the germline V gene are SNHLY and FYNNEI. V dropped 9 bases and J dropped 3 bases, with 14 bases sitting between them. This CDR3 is CASLTGTDTGELFF. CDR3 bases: TGTGCCAGTCTAACCGGGACCGACACCGGGGAGCTGTTTTTT.

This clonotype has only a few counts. This CDR3 is CASSLDRGGQPQHF. Here the CDR3 DNA reads TGTGCCAGCAGTTTAGACAGGGGGGGTCAGCCCCAGCATTTT. The chain joins TRBV12-3 or TRBV12-4 to TRBJ1-5, with 8 bases fitting TRBD1. V was clipped by 1 base and J by 6 bases; unmatched bases: 2. This CDR3 is 14 amino acids long.

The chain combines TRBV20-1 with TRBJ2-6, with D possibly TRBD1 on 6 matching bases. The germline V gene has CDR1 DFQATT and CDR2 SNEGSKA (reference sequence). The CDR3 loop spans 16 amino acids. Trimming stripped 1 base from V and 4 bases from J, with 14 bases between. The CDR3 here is CSARAPGTPGANVLTF. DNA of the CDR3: TGCAGTGCTAGAGCTCCCGGGACACCAGGGGCCAACGTCCTGACTTTC.

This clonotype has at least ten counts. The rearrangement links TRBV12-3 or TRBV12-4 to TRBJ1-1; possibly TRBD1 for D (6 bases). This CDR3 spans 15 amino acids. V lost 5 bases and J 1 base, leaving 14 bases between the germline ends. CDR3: CASSPPGHQNTEAFF. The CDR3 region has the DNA TGTGCCAGCAGTCCCCCGGGACACCAGAACACTGAAGCTTTCTTT.

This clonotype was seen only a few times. The CDR3 nucleotides read TGTGCCAGCAGCTTAGTGGCTAGCGGGAGAGGGACAGATACGCAGTATTTT. It codes for CASSLVASGRGTDTQYF. The rearrangement uses TRBV7-8 and TRBJ2-3; 10 bases are shared with TRBD2. The CDR3 loop spans 17 amino acids. Looked up from germline, CDR1 is SGHVS and CDR2 is FQNEAQ. The J segment lost 3 bases and the V segment lost 1 base, leaving 7 bases of the junction unmatched.

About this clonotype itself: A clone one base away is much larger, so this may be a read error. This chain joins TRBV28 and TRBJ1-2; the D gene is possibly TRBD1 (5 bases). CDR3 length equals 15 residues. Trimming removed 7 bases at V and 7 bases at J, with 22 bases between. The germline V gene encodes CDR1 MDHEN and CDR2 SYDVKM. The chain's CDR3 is CASTPRGRGRGGYTF. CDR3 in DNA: TGTGCCAGCACCCCGAGGGGACGGGGTCGTGGTGGCTACACCTTC.

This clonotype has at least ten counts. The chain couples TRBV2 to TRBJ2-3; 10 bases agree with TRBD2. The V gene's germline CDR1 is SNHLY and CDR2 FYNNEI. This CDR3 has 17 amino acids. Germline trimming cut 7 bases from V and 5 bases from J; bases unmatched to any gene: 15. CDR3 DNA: TGTGCCAGCAACCCTAGCGGGAGATTCGGCGACGGAGATACGCAGTATTTT. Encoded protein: CASNPSGRFGDGDTQYF.

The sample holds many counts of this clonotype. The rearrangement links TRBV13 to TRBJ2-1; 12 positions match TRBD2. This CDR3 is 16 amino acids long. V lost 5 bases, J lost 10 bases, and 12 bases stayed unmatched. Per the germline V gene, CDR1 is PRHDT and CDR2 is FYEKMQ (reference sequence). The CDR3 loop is CASSLLAGGFFREQFF. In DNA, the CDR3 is TGTGCCAGCAGCCTGCTAGCGGGAGGGTTCTTTCGAGAGCAGTTCTTC.

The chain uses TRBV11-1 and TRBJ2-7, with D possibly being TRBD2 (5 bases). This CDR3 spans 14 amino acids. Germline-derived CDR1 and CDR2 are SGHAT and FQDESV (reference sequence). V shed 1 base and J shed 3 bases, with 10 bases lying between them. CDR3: CASSLVASRYEQYF. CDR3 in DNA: TGTGCCAGCAGCTTAGTAGCTAGCCGCTACGAGCAGTACTTC.

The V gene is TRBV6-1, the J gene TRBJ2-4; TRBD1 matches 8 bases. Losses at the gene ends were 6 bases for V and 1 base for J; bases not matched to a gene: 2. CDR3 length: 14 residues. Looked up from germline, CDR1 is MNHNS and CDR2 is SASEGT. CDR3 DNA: TGTGCCAGCAGGGACAGGGCGGCCAAAAACATTCAGTACTTC. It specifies CASRDRAAKNIQYF.

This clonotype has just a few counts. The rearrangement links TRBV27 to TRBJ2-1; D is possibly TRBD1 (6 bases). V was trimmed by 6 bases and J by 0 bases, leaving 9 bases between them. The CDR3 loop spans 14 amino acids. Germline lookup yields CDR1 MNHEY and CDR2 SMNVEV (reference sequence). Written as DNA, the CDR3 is TGTGCCAGCAGAATGGACAGCTCCTACAATGAGCAGTTCTTC. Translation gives CASRMDSSYNEQFF.

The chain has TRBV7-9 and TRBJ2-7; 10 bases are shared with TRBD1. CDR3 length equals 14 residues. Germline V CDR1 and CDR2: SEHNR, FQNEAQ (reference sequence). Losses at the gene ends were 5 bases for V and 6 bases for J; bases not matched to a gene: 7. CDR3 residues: CASSTGQGEGEQYF. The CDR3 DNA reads TGTGCCAGCAGCACCGGACAGGGGGAGGGCGAGCAGTACTTC.

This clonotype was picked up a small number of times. The DNA of the CDR3 is TGTGCCAGCCCGGATGGCAATGAGCAGTTCTTC. Its protein product is CASPDGNEQFF. The chain carries TRBV7-9 and TRBJ2-1; D is unresolved. The CDR3 length is 11 residues. With 8 bases removed from V and 6 bases from J, the gap between germline ends came to 8 bases. Germline V lookup: CDR1 SEHNR, CDR2 FQNEAQ (reference sequence).

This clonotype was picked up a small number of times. This CDR3 is CASSLGPDGQETQYF. The CDR3 DNA is TGTGCCAGCAGTTTAGGACCCGACGGGCAAGAGACCCAGTACTTC. This sequence joins TRBV28 and TRBJ2-5; no firm D call. CDR3 size: 15 residues. CDR1 and CDR2 (germline): MDHEN, SYDVKM. V was trimmed by 2 bases and J by 2 bases, leaving 12 bases between them.

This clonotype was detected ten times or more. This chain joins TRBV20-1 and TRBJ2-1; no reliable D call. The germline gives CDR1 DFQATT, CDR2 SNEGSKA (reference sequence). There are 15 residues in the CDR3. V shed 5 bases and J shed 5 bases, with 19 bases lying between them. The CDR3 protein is CSALPLVLTDNEQFF. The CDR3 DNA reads TGCAGTGCTCTCCCTTTGGTCCTTACGGACAATGAGCAGTTCTTC.

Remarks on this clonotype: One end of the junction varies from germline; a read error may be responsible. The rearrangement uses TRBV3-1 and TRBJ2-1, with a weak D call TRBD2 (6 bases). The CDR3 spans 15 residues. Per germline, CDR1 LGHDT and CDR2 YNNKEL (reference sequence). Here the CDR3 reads CTSSQDLGLNNGQFF. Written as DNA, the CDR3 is TGTACCAGCAGCCAAGATCTTGGACTAAACAATGGGCAGTTCTTC.

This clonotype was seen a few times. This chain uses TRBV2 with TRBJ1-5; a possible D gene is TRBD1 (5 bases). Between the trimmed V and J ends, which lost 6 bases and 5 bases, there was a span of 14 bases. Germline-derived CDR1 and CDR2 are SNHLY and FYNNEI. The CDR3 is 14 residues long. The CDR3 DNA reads TGTGCCAGCAGGGGAGACAGTGTTGATCAGCCCCAGCATTTT. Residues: CASRGDSVDQPQHF.

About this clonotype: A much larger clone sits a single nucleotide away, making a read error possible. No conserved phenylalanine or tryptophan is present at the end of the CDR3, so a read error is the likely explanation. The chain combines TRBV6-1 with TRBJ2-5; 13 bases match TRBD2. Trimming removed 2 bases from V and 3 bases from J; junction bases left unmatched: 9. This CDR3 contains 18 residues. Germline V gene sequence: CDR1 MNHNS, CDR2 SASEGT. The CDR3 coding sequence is TGTGCCAGCAGTGAAAAGGTTAAGGGACTAGCGGGAAAAGAGACCCAGTACCTC. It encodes CASSEKVKGLAGKETQYL.

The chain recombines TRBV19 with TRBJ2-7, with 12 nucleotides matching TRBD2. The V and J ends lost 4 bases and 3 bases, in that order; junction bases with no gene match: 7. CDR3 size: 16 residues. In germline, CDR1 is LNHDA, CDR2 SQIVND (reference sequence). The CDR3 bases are TGTGCCAGTAGTACCGGGACTAGCGGGTCGATCTACGAGCAGTACTTC. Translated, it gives CASSTGTSGSIYEQYF.

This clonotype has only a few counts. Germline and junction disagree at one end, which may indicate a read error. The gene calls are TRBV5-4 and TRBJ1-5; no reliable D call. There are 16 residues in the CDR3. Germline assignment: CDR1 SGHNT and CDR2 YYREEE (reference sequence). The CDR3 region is CASSDNSGYSNQPLHF. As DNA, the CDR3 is TGTGCCAGCAGCGACAATTCGGGATACAGCAATCAGCCCCTGCATTTT.

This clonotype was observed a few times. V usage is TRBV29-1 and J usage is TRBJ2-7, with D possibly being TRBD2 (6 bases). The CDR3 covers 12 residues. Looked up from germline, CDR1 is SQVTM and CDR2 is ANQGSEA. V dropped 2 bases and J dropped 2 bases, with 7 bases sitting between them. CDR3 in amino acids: CSVETGAYEQYF. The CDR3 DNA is TGCAGCGTTGAAACGGGAGCCTACGAGCAGTACTTC.

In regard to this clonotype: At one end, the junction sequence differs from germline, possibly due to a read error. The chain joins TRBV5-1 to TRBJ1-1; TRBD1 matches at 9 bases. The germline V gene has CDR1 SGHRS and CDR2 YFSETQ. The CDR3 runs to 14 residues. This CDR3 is CASSLLGQGGEAFF. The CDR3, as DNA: TGTGCCAGCAGCCTTTTGGGACAGGGCGGTGAAGCTTTCTTT.

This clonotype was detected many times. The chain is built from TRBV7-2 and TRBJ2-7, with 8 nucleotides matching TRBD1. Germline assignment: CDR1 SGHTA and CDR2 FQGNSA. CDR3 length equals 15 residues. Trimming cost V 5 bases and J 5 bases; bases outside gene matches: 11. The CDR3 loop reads CASSPGGAGSNEQYF. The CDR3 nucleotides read TGTGCCAGCAGCCCAGGGGGCGCAGGTTCAAACGAGCAGTACTTC.

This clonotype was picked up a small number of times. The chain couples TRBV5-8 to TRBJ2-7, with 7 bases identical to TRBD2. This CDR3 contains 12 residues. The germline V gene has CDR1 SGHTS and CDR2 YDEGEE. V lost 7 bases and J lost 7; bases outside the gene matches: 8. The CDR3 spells CASSGRREEQYF. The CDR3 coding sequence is TGTGCCAGCTCCGGGAGGCGGGAAGAGCAGTACTTC.

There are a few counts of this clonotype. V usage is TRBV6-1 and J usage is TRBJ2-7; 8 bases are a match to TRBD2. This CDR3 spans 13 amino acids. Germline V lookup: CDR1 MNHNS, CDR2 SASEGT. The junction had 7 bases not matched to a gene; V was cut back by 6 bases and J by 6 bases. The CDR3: CASSPQREREQYF. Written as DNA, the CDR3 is TGTGCCAGCAGCCCCCAGCGGGAGCGCGAGCAGTACTTC.

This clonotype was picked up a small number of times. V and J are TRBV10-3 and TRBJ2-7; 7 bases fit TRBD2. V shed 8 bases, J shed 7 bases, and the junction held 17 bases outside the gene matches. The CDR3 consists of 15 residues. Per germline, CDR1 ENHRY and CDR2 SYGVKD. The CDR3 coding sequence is TGTGCCATCGAAAAGGGGAGGGGCGGGAGAAAAGAGCAGTACTTC. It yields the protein CAIEKGRGGRKEQYF.

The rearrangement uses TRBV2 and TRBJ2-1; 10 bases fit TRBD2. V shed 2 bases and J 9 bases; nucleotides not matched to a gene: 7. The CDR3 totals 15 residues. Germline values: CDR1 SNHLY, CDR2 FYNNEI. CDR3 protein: CASSELAGDLLEQFF. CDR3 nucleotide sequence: TGTGCCAGCAGTGAACTAGCGGGAGATCTCCTTGAGCAGTTCTTC.